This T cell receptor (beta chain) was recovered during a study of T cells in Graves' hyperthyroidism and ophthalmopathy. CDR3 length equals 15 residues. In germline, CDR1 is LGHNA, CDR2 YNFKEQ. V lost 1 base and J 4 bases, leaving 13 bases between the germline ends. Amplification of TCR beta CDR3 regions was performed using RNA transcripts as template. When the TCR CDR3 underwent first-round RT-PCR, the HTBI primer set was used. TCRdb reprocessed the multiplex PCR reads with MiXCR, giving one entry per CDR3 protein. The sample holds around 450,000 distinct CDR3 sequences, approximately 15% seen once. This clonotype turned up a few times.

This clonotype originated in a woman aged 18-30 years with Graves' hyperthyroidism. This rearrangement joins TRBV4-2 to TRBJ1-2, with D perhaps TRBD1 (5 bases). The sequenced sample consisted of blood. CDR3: CASSQGGEAVYGYTF. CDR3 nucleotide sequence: TGTGCCAGCAGCCAAGGAGGGGAGGCGGTCTATGGCTACACCTTC.